This TCR beta chain was profiled in a study of beta chain features in type 1 diabetes. About the study: No patient-donor differences in age, gender, total cells or subset yield.

V lost 3 bases and J 0 bases, leaving 3 bases between the germline ends. Per the germline V gene, CDR1 is GTSNPN and CDR2 is SVGIG (reference sequence). The CDR3 contains 11 residues. Concerning this clone itself: Its antigen is currently unknown. The same CDR3 also results from other DNA sequences found in this sample.

The study, taken as a whole, reports: In these data, an HLA type influence on TCRB rearrangement remained unresolved.

Sequenced material consisted of expressed TCRB transcripts (all of the isolated RNA was reverse transcribed). Only in-frame clones appear in the TCRdb table, and some are missing; sequencing was by immunoSEQ multiplex PCR. The sample shows around 430,000 clones, 30% of them seen only once. Averaging about 120 mL, one heparinised blood draw was given by each donor. The receptor was isolated from a man between 18 and 29 years old in good health. The gene calls are TRBV30 and TRBJ2-7; D unclear. The sample consisted of naive CD4+ T cells from blood. The CDR3 DNA sequence: TGTGCCTGGAGCGACTCCTACGAGCAGTACTTC. Translation gives CAWSDSYEQYF.